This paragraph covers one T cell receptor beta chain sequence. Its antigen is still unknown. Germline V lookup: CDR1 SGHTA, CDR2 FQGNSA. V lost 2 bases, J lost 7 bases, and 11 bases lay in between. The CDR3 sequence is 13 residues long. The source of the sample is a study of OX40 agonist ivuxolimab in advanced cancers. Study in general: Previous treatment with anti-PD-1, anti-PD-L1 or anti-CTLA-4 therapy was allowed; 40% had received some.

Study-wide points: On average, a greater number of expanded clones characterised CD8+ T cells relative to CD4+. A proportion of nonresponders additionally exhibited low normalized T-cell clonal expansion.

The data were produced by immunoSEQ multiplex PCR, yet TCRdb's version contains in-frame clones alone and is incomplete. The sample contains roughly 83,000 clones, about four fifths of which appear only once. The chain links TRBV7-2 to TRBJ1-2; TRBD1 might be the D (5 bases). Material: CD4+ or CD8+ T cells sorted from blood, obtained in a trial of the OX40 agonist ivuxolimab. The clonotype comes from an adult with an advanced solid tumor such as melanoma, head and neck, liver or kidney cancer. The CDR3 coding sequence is TGTGCCAGCAGCTTATGGGGGAGTCGTGGCTACACCTTC. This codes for CASSLWGSRGYTF.